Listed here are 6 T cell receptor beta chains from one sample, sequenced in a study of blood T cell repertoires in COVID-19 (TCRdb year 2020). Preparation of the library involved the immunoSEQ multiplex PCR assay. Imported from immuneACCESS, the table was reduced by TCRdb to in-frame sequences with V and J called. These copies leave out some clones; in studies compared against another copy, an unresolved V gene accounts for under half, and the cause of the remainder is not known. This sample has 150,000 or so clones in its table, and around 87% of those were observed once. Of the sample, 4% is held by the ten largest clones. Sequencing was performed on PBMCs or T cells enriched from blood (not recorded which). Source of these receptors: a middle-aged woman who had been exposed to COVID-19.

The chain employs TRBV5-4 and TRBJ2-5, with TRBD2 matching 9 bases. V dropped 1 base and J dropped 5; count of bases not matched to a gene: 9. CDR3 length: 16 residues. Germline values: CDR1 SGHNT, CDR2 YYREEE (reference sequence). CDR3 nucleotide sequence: TGTGCCAGCAGCTTGATGGGGCGGGGGGGCCGCGAGACCCAGTACTTC. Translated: CASSLMGRGGRETQYF.

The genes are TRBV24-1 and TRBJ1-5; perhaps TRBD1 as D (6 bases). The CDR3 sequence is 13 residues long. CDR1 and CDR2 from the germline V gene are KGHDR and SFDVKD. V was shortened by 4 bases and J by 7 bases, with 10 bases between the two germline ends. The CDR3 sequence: CATSDRGGQPQHF. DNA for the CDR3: TGTGCCACCAGTGACCGAGGGGGACAGCCCCAGCATTTT.

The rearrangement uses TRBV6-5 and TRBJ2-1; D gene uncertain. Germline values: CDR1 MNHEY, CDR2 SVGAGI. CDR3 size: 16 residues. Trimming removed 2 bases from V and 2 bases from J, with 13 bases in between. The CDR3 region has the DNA TGTGCCAGCAGTTACGGCCCGCCCTCTGCCTACAATGAGCAGTTCTTC. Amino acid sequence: CASSYGPPSAYNEQFF.

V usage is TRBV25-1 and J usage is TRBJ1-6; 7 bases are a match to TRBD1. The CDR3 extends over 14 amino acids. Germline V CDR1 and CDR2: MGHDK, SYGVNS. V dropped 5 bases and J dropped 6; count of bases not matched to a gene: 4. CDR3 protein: CASSTGTANSPLHF. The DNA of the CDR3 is TGTGCCAGCAGTACCGGGACAGCTAATTCACCCCTCCACTTT. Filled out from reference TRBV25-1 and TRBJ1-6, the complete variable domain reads EADIYQTPRYLVIGTGKKITLECSQTMGHDKMYWYQQDPGMELHLIHYSYGVNSTEKGDLSSESTVSRIRTEHFPLTLESARPSHTSQYLCASSTGTANSPLHFGNGTRLTVT.

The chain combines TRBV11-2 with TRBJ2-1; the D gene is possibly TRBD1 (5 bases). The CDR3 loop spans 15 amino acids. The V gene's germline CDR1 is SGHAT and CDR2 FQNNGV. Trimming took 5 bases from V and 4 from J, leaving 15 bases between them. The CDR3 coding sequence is TGTGCCAGCAGCCAAGGCGACAGTCCGTACAATGAGCAGTTCTTC. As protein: CASSQGDSPYNEQFF.

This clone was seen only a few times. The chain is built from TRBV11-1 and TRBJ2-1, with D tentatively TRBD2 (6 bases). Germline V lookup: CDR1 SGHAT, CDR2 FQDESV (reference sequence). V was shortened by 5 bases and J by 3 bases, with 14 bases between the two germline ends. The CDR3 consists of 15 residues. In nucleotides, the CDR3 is TGTGCCAGCAGCGCCAGGGCTAGCGACTACAATGAGCAGTTCTTC. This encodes CASSARASDYNEQFF.